This TCR beta chain was observed in a study of blood T cells in healthy people across ages. Together with a sample-barcoded 5' primer, a J-beta primer mix was included in a second PCR lasting about 7 to 12 cycles. One entry per CDR3 protein results from TCRdb running MiXCR on the 5' RACE reads. The sample carries 780,000 or so distinct CDR3 sequences, roughly 56% recorded once. Germline V CDR1 and CDR2: DFQATT, SNEGSKA (reference sequence). With 3 bases clipped from V and 2 bases from J, the junction kept 1 base outside the gene matches. The CDR3 is made up of 13 amino acids. This clonotype was sampled from a man in his forties in good health. The chain is built from TRBV20-1 and TRBJ2-1; 7 bases map to TRBD2. Sequencing input: blood. CDR3 bases: TGCAGTGCTAGCGGGGGGACCTACAATGAGCAGTTCTTC. Its protein is CSASGGTYNEQFF.